A single sample gave rise to the 6 T cell receptor beta chains below, sequenced in a study of T cell repertoires in cytomegalovirus infection. No antigen is known for these receptors. TCRdb passed the reads through MiXCR, listing each CDR3 protein once. The sample holds around 800,000 distinct CDR3 sequences, approximately 29% seen once. This sample comprised cultured CD8+ T cells from PBMCs, obtained from culture after CMV antigen stimulation. Source of these receptors: a human donor in good health (CMV status not recorded). Some clones in this sample may be carry-over from other donors' samples.

V usage is TRBV28 and J usage is TRBJ2-7, with 7 bases aligning to TRBD1. CDR1 and CDR2 from the germline V gene are MDHEN and SYDVKM. This CDR3 is 13 amino acids long. J was trimmed by 1 base and V by 5 bases; bases with no gene match: 2. In DNA form, the CDR3 reads TGTGCCAGCAGTGCAGGGGGTTCCTACGAGCAGTACGTC. Its protein is CASSAGGSYEQYV.

This clonotype was observed a few times. CDR3 in DNA: TGCAGTGCCGTAAGGGGACAGGGGGGCTACGAGCAGTACTTC. It yields the protein CSAVRGQGGYEQYF. The genes are TRBV20-1 and TRBJ2-7; 11 bases line up with TRBD1. The CDR3 sequence is 14 residues long. Germline-derived CDR1 and CDR2 are DFQATT and SNEGSKA (reference sequence). The ends lost 6 bases at V and 3 bases at J; junction bases unmatched: 7.

The V gene is TRBV6-5, the J gene TRBJ1-2, with D perhaps matching TRBD1 (6 bases). V was cut by 3 bases and J by 0 bases, with 20 bases left in between. The CDR3 totals 18 residues. Germline values: CDR1 MNHEY, CDR2 SVGAGI. In nucleotides, the CDR3 is TGTGCCAGCAGTTATAGCCCCCCAGGGGCCCAAGCTAACTATGGCTACACCTTC. Translated, it gives CASSYSPPGAQANYGYTF.

This clonotype was seen a few times. The rearrangement uses TRBV29-1 and TRBJ2-7, with 12 bases that match TRBD1. J was trimmed by 7 bases and V by 3 bases; bases with no gene match: 7. This CDR3 comprises 14 residues. Germline assignment: CDR1 SQVTM and CDR2 ANQGSEA. The CDR3: CSVERGQGAEEQYF. The CDR3 DNA follows: TGCAGCGTTGAGCGGGGACAGGGGGCGGAGGAGCAGTACTTC.

This rearrangement joins TRBV29-1 to TRBJ1-2; 8 bases are a match to TRBD1. Per the germline V gene, CDR1 is SQVTM and CDR2 is ANQGSEA. The CDR3 runs to 16 residues. The V and J ends lost 7 bases and 5 bases, in that order; junction bases with no gene match: 18. The CDR3 coding sequence is TGCAGCGAATATCCGGGACAGGTGTTCGCGAAGTATGGCTACACCTTC. This sequence encodes CSEYPGQVFAKYGYTF.

DNA of the CDR3: TGTGCCAGCAGCTCGGGACGTCCACAAGAGACCCAGTACTTC. It is translated as CASSSGRPQETQYF. The chain recombines TRBV5-6 with TRBJ2-5, with D perhaps given as TRBD1 or TRBD2 (5 bases each). The CDR3 runs 14 residues. V lost 3 bases and J lost 2, with 11 bases in between. Per the germline V gene, CDR1 is SGHDT and CDR2 is YYEEEE.